This record covers a single TCR beta chain. The record originates from a study of blood T cell repertoires in COVID-19. About the study: Both acute and convalescent COVID-19 samples were obtained from the United States, Italy and Spain. T cells, B-cell-depleted T cells, or PBMCs provided the cDNA or gDNA that served as material.

The J segment lost 9 bases and the V segment lost 4 bases, leaving 7 bases of the junction unmatched. The length of the CDR3 is 14 residues. In germline, CDR1 is WNHNN, CDR2 SYGVQD (reference sequence). Original methodology: The authors estimated nucleated cell counts from reference gene primer amplification. Sequencing used immunoSEQ multiplex PCR; TCRdb keeps in-frame clones, though not all of them. Clone size and V and J calls were adopted from that table, with D and trimming inferred from the DNA. The table has around 260,000 clones, around 88% seen once. The sequenced material came from peripheral blood. The chain is built from TRBV10-1 and TRBJ2-1, with TRBD2 identical over 9 bases. This receptor was identified in a man aged 30 to 39 with active or convalescent COVID-19. CDR3 coding DNA: TGCGCCAGCAGTGGCGGCGGGGGGGCAAGTGAGCAGTTCTTC. Translated: CASSGGGGASEQFF.